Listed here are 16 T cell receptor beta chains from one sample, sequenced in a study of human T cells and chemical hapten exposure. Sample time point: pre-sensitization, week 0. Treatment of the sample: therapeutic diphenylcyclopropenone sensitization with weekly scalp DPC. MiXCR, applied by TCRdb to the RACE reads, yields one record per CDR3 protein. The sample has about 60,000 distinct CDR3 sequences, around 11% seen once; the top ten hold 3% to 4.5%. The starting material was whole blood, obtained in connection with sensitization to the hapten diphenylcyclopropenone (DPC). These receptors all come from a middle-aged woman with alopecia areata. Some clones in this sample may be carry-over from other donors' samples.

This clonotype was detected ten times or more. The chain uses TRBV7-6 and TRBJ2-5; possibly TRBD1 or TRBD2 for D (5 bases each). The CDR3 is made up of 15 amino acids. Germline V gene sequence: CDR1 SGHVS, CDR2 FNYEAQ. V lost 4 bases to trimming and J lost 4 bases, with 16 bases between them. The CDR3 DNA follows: TGTGCCAGCAGCTCATTCGAAGGGACCCCAGAGACCCAGTACTTC. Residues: CASSSFEGTPETQYF.

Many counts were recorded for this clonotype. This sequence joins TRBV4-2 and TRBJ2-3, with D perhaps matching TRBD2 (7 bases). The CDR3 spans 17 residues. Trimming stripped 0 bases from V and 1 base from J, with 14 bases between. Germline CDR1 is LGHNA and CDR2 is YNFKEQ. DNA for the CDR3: TGTGCCAGCAGCCAAGATGGGGGCGGGGGTGGCACAGATACGCAGTATTTT. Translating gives CASSQDGGGGGTDTQYF.

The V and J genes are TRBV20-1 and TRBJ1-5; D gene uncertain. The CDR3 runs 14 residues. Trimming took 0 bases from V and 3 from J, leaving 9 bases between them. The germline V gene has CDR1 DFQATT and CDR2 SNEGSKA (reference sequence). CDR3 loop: CSAREGRHNQPQHF. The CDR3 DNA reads TGCAGTGCTAGAGAAGGGAGACACAATCAGCCCCAGCATTTT.

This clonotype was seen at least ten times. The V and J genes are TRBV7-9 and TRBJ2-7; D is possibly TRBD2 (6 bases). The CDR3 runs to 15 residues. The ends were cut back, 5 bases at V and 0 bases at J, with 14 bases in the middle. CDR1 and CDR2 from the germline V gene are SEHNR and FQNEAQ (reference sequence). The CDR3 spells CASSTTSSYSYEQYF. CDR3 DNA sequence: TGTGCCAGCAGCACCACTAGCTCCTACTCCTACGAGCAGTACTTC.

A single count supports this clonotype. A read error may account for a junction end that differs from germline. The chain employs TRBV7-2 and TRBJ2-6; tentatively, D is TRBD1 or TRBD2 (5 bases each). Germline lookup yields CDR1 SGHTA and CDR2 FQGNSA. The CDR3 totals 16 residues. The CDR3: CASSLAPGPSANVLTF. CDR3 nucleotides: TGTGCCAGCAGCCTAGCCCCAGGGCCCTCTGCCAACGTCCTGACTTTC.

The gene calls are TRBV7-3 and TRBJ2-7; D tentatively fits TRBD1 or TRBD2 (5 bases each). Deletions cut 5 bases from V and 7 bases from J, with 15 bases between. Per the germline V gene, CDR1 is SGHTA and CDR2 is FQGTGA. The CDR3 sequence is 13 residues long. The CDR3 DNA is TGTGCCAGCAGCCCCAAGGACTGGGGGGAGCAGTACTTC. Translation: CASSPKDWGEQYF.

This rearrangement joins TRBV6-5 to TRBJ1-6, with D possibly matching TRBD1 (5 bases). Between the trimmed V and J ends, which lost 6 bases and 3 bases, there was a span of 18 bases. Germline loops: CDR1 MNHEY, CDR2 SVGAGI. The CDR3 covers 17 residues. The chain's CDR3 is CASRLLIQERYNSPLHF. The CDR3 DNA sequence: TGTGCCAGCAGACTACTGATACAGGAGCGCTATAATTCACCCCTCCACTTT.

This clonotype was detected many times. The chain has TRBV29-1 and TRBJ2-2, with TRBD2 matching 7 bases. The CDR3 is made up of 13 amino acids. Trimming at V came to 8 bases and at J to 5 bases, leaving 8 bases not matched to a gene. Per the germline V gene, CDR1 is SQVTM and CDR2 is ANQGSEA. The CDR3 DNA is TGCAGCTCCAGGGTTAGCGGGACCGGGGAGCTGTTTTTT. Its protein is CSSRVSGTGELFF.

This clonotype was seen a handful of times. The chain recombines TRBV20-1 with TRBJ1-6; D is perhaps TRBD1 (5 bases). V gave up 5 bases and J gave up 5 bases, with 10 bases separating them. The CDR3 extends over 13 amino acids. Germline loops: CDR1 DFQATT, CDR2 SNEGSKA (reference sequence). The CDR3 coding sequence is TGCAGTGCTCCAGGGAACGATAATTCACCCCTCCACTTT. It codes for CSAPGNDNSPLHF.

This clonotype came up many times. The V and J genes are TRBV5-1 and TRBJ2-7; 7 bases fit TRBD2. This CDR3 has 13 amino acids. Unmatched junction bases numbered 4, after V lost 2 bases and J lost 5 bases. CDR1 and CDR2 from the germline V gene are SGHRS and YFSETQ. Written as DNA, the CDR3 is TGCGCCAGCAGCTTCGGGGGGTCCAACGAGCAGTACTTC. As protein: CASSFGGSNEQYF.

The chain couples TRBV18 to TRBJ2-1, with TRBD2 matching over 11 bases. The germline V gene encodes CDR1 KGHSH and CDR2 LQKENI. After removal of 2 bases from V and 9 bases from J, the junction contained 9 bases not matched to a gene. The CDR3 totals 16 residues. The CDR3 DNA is TGTGCCAGCTCACCAACTGGGACTAGCGGTTTGGCTGAGCAGTTCTTC. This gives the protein CASSPTGTSGLAEQFF.

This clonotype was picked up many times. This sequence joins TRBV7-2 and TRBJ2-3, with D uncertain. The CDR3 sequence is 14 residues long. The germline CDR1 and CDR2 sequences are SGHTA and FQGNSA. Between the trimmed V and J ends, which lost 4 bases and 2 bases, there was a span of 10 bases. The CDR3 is CASSSDSHTDTQYF. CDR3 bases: TGTGCCAGCAGCTCCGACTCACACACAGATACGCAGTATTTT.

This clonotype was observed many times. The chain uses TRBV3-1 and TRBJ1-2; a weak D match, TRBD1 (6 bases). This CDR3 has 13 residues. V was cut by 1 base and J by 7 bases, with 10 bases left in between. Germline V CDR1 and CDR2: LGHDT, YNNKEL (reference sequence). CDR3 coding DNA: TGTGCCAGCAGCCAAGTACAGGGAAGTGGCTACACCTTC. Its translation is CASSQVQGSGYTF.

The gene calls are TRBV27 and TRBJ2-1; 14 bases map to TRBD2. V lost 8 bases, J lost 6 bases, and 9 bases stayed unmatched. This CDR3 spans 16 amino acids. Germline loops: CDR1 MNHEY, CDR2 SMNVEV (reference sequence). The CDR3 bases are TGTGCCAGCGGAACGGGACTAGCGGGAGTATCCAATGAGCAGTTCTTC. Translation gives CASGTGLAGVSNEQFF.

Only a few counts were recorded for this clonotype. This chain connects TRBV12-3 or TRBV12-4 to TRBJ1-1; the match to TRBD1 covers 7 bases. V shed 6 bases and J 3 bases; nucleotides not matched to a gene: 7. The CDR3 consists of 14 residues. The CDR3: CASSLTGAHTEAFF. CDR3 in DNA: TGTGCCAGCAGCCTCACAGGGGCGCACACTGAAGCTTTCTTT.

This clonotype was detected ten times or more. CDR3 in amino acids: CASSLGPANEQFF. The CDR3 nucleotides are TGTGCCAGCAGTTTAGGTCCAGCCAATGAGCAGTTCTTC. The rearrangement links TRBV12-3 or TRBV12-4 to TRBJ2-1; no definite D call. Trimming shortened V by 1 base and J by 6 bases, and 7 bases separated the two germline ends. The CDR3 contains 13 residues.